Shown below are 32 T cell receptor beta chains from a single sample sequenced in a study of blood T cell repertoires in COVID-19. Using immunoSEQ multiplex PCR, the repertoire was profiled, and TCRdb retains in-frame clones only, with some absent. The sample consists of roughly 39,000 clones, 85% to 90% of them appearing once. The sequenced material came from peripheral blood. These TCRs come from a man aged 50 to 60 in a cohort sampled during active COVID-19.

The chain carries TRBV6-4 and TRBJ2-1, with TRBD2 matching 10 bases. J lost 8 bases, V lost 2 bases, and 6 bases had no gene match. The CDR3 loop spans 15 amino acids. Germline V gene data show CDR1 as MRHNA and CDR2 as SNTAGT. The CDR3 DNA follows: TGTGCCAGCAGTGACGGAGCTAGCGGGAGCGATGAGCAGTTCTTC. This codes for CASSDGASGSDEQFF.

The V gene is TRBV6-5, the J gene TRBJ2-3; D is perhaps TRBD2 (6 bases). This CDR3 is 13 amino acids long. Germline CDR1 reads MNHEY; CDR2 reads SVGAGI. The V end was cut by 5 bases, the J end by 2 bases, with 8 bases between. The CDR3 loop reads CASSRTNTDTQYF. The CDR3 DNA follows: TGTGCCAGCAGTCGGACTAACACAGATACGCAGTATTTT.

V and J are TRBV27 and TRBJ2-2, with 10 bases matching TRBD2. J lost 6 bases, V lost 3 bases, and 4 bases had no gene match. In germline, CDR1 is MNHEY, CDR2 SMNVEV (reference sequence). The CDR3 covers 15 residues. CDR3 amino acids: CASSFTSGDPGELFF. The CDR3 DNA is TGTGCCAGCAGTTTCACTAGCGGGGATCCCGGGGAGCTGTTTTTT.

The chain carries TRBV18 and TRBJ2-7, with D maybe TRBD1 (6 bases). Trimming cost V 4 bases and J 2 bases, with 15 bases left between them. Germline CDR1 reads KGHSH; CDR2 reads LQKENI. The CDR3 runs to 15 residues. The CDR3 reads CASSQADRQAYEQYF. The DNA of the CDR3 is TGTGCCAGCTCACAAGCGGACAGACAGGCCTACGAGCAGTACTTC.

In this sample, this clone turned up a few times. The chain combines TRBV7-8 with TRBJ2-3; D uncertain. The germline V gene encodes CDR1 SGHVS and CDR2 FQNEAQ. The CDR3 loop spans 16 amino acids. V was clipped by 1 base and J by 4 bases, with 15 bases between them. The CDR3 nucleotides are TGTGCCAGCAGCTTAGATTATCTATCGTCGCCAGATACGCAGTATTTT. This translates into CASSLDYLSSPDTQYF.

Judged by abundance, this clone is medium-sized. The rearrangement links TRBV4-1 to TRBJ1-5; unclear D gene. V lost 2 bases to trimming and J lost 6 bases, with 14 bases between them. CDR1 is MGHRA and CDR2 is YSYEKL in the germline V gene. The CDR3 contains 15 residues. CDR3 DNA: TGCGCCAGCAGCCAAACCTACGGTGAGGGTCAGCCCCAGCATTTT. Protein sequence: CASSQTYGEGQPQHF.

The rearrangement links TRBV11-2 to TRBJ2-7; D is perhaps TRBD1 (5 bases). CDR1 SGHAT and CDR2 FQNNGV come from the germline V gene. This CDR3 has 12 residues. Between the trimmed V and J ends, which lost 5 bases and 3 bases, there was a span of 8 bases. The CDR3 nucleotides read TGTGCCAGCAGCCAGGGTAGCTACGAGCAGTACTTC. Translating it yields CASSQGSYEQYF. The full variable domain, its missing parts supplied by reference TRBV11-2 and TRBJ2-7, is EAGVAQSPRYKIIEKRQSVAFWCNPISGHATLYWYQQILGQGPKLLIQFQNNGVVDDSQLPKDRFSAERLKGVDSTLKIQPAKLEDSAVYLCASSQGSYEQYFGPGTRLTVT.

V usage is TRBV12-3 or TRBV12-4 and J usage is TRBJ1-2; D perhaps matches TRBD1 (5 bases). The CDR3 has 13 amino acids. V lost 6 bases, J lost 8 bases, and 16 bases lay in between. CDR3 residues: CASSAYDGGGYTF. The CDR3 DNA follows: TGTGCCAGCAGCGCATATGACGGGGGGGGCTACACCTTC.

DNA of the CDR3: TGTGCCAGCAGCCAAGGCCAGTACAAGAACACTGAAGCTTTCTTT. It is translated as CASSQGQYKNTEAFF. This chain joins TRBV3-1 (or the pseudogene TRBV3-2) and TRBJ1-1; D is ambiguous. This CDR3 has 15 amino acids. CDR1 is LGHDT and CDR2 is YNNKEL in the germline V gene (reference sequence). With 1 base removed from V and 1 base from J, the gap between germline ends came to 10 bases.

On this clone itself: One end of the junction varies from germline; a read error may be responsible. The chain couples TRBV7-7 to TRBJ2-2, with 7 bases identical to TRBD2. This CDR3 spans 13 amino acids. The germline CDR1 and CDR2 sequences are SSHAT and FNYEAQ (reference sequence). The CDR3 reads CASSSGGTGELFF. The CDR3, as DNA: TGTGCTAGCAGCTCGGGGGGAACCGGGGAGCTGTTTTTT.

This clone has only a few counts. The CDR3 nucleotides read TGTGCCAGCGGGCCAGGGGATGCTGAAGCTTTCTTT. Protein: CASGPGDAEAFF. This sequence joins TRBV6-5 and TRBJ1-1; TRBD1 is a possible D gene (6 bases). Looked up from germline, CDR1 is MNHEY and CDR2 is SVGAGI. The CDR3 is 12 residues long. Trimming stripped 8 bases from V and 6 bases from J, with 13 bases between.

The rearrangement links TRBV21-1 to TRBJ2-7; TRBD2 is taken as the D call from the table, unchecked against the DNA. TRBV21-1 constitutes a pseudogene. The CDR3 runs 14 residues. The CDR3 reads CAVRGLAGECEQYV. CDR3 in DNA: TGTGCCGTCAGAGGCCTGGCGGGAGAGTGCGAGCAGTACGTC.

This clone came up a few times. The rearrangement joins TRBV6-4 to TRBJ2-1; D ambiguous. The germline CDR1 and CDR2 sequences are MRHNA and SNTAGT. CDR3 length: 13 amino acids. Trimming removed 2 bases from V and 9 bases from J, with 11 bases in between. The DNA for the CDR3 is TGTGCCAGCAGTGACCGCGAGAGTGGTGAGCAGTTCTTC. Protein product: CASSDRESGEQFF.

This sequence joins TRBV27 and TRBJ2-3; D call uncertain. The V end was cut by 3 bases, the J end by 0 bases, with 13 bases between. The CDR3 totals 16 residues. In germline, CDR1 is MNHEY, CDR2 SMNVEV (reference sequence). CDR3 nucleotide sequence: TGTGCCAGCAGTTTTGCCGGCGGTTATAGCACAGATACGCAGTATTTT. Residues: CASSFAGGYSTDTQYF.

V gene TRBV4-1 combines with J gene TRBJ2-1; 8 bases align to TRBD2. Trimming at V came to 0 bases and at J to 6 bases, leaving 4 bases not matched to a gene. The germline gives CDR1 MGHRA, CDR2 YSYEKL. There are 15 residues in the CDR3. CDR3 protein: CASSQEETSANEQFF. The CDR3 nucleotides are TGCGCCAGCAGCCAAGAGGAGACTAGCGCCAATGAGCAGTTCTTC.

CDR3 sequence (DNA): TGTGCCAGCAGCTTCGTGGGGACAGGGACAAAGACCCAGTACTTC. Translation: CASSFVGTGTKTQYF. This chain links TRBV7-9 with TRBJ2-5, with TRBD1 identical over 9 bases. J was trimmed by 6 bases and V by 3 bases; bases with no gene match: 8. This CDR3 is 15 amino acids long. Germline-derived CDR1 and CDR2 are SEHNR and FQNEAQ (reference sequence).

The rearrangement uses TRBV7-9 and TRBJ2-3; possible D gene TRBD1, 6 bases. The ends were cut back, 5 bases at V and 2 bases at J, with 17 bases in the middle. The germline gives CDR1 SEHNR, CDR2 FQNEAQ (reference sequence). The CDR3 has 16 residues. CDR3 protein: CASSREPGQPTDTQYF. CDR3 bases: TGTGCCAGCAGCCGAGAACCCGGACAGCCCACAGATACGCAGTATTTT.

V and J are TRBV19 and TRBJ2-5; 13 bases agree with TRBD2. The CDR3 consists of 17 residues. The germline V gene has CDR1 LNHDA and CDR2 SQIVND (reference sequence). J gave up 3 bases and V 5 bases, and 9 bases lay outside the gene matches. In DNA form, the CDR3 reads TGTGCCAGTAGTCCGGAACTAGCGGGGGGGCCAAAAGAGACCCAGTACTTC. It specifies CASSPELAGGPKETQYF.

V usage is TRBV27 and J usage is TRBJ2-1, with TRBD2 identical over 14 bases. Trimming removed 5 bases from V and 7 bases from J; junction bases left unmatched: 7. This CDR3 contains 16 residues. Germline lookup yields CDR1 MNHEY and CDR2 SMNVEV (reference sequence). In nucleotides, the CDR3 is TGTGCCAGCAGTACCGGCAGACTAGCGGGGGGGAATGAGCAGTTCTTC. As protein: CASSTGRLAGGNEQFF.

The genes are TRBV9 and TRBJ2-7, with 9 positions matching TRBD2. With V trimmed by 3 bases and J by 6 bases, 4 bases remained unmatched. This CDR3 is built from 13 residues. The germline V gene encodes CDR1 SGDLS and CDR2 YYNGEE. In nucleotides, the CDR3 is TGTGCCAGCAGCGCTGGACTAGCGACCGAGCAGTACGTC. The encoded protein is CASSAGLATEQYV.

This chain joins TRBV20-1 and TRBJ2-1; no firm D call. CDR1 is DFQATT and CDR2 is SNEGSKA in the germline V gene (reference sequence). The CDR3 loop spans 11 amino acids. The V end lost 0 bases, the J end lost 12 bases, and 9 bases lay between the germline ends. CDR3 in DNA: TGCAGTGCTAGAGATGGGCGTGGGCAGTTCTTC. Its protein product is CSARDGRGQFF.

V usage is TRBV7-2 and J usage is TRBJ2-5, with D perhaps TRBD2 (5 bases). Trimming pared 5 bases from V and 5 bases from J, leaving 18 bases between. Germline CDR1 is SGHTA and CDR2 is FQGNSA. This CDR3 is built from 15 residues. The CDR3 sequence is CASSTLALGIETQYF. The CDR3 region has the DNA TGTGCCAGCAGCACTCTAGCCCTGGGAATTGAGACCCAGTACTTC.

This clone occurred once. The chain carries TRBV12-5 and TRBJ2-7; TRBD1 aligns across 7 bases. Germline V lookup: CDR1 LGHNT, CDR2 FRNRAP. Trimming cost V 9 bases and J 3 bases; bases outside gene matches: 5. There are 12 residues in the CDR3. CDR3 amino acids: CASSRQGYEQYF. The CDR3 bases are TGTGCTAGCAGCAGACAGGGCTACGAGCAGTACTTC.

The chain has TRBV7-3 and TRBJ2-7, with D perhaps TRBD2 (6 bases). Trimming removed 5 bases at V and 4 bases at J, with 15 bases between. The germline gives CDR1 SGHTA, CDR2 FQGTGA. The CDR3 totals 14 residues. CDR3 sequence (DNA): TGTGCCAGCAGCCCAGGAGGGGCCTTATACGAGCAGTACTTC. Amino acids: CASSPGGALYEQYF.

The V gene is TRBV6-5, the J gene TRBJ2-1; TRBD2 agrees at 8 bases. Losses at the gene ends were 10 bases for V and 6 bases for J; bases not matched to a gene: 11. CDR1 and CDR2 from the germline V gene are MNHEY and SVGAGI. The length of the CDR3 is 14 residues. In DNA form, the CDR3 reads TGTGCCACCGGGAGGGGGGGGGCCGGCAATGAGCAGTTCTTC. This gives the protein CATGRGGAGNEQFF.

This chain links TRBV20-1 with TRBJ1-1, with a tentative D call TRBD1 (5 bases). Trimming cost V 7 bases and J 12 bases, with 18 bases left between them. The CDR3 is 11 residues long. Germline loops: CDR1 DFQATT, CDR2 SNEGSKA (reference sequence). The CDR3 spells CSGGTWPVTFF. The DNA of the CDR3 is TGCAGTGGGGGGACTTGGCCCGTAACTTTCTTT.

The genes are TRBV5-1 and TRBJ2-5; TRBD2 is a possible D gene (6 bases). V was shortened by 9 bases and J by 5 bases, with 20 bases between the two germline ends. Germline values: CDR1 SGHRS, CDR2 YFSETQ. The CDR3 has 14 amino acids. CDR3 nucleotide sequence: TGCGCCACATCAAGGGGTGGGACTGATGAGACCCAGTACTTC. This sequence encodes CATSRGGTDETQYF. Full variable domain (remainder filled in from reference TRBV5-1 and TRBJ2-5): KAGVTQTPRYLIKTRGQQVTLSCSPISGHRSVSWYQQTPGQGLQFLFEYFSETQRNKGNFPGRFSGRQFSNSRSEMNVSTLELGDSALYLCATSRGGTDETQYFGPGTRLLVL.

The chain joins TRBV28 to TRBJ1-4; TRBD1 agrees at 7 bases. V trimming: 6 bases; J trimming: 7 bases; junction bases outside the gene matches: 11. The CDR3 contains 15 residues. Germline loops: CDR1 MDHEN, CDR2 SYDVKM. The DNA of the CDR3 is TGTGCCAGCAGGGGAGAGACAGGGAGGTTTGAAAAACTGTTTTTT. This codes for CASRGETGRFEKLFF.

V usage is TRBV3-1 (or the pseudogene TRBV3-2) and J usage is TRBJ2-3; 7 bases align to TRBD2. The CDR3 length is 18 residues. CDR1 LGHDT and CDR2 YNNKEL come from the germline V gene (reference sequence). Trimming took 1 base from V and 2 from J; bases not matched to a gene: 12. CDR3 DNA sequence: TGTGCCAGCAGCCAAGGGCAAGGCGGGGGAGTACTCACAGATACGCAGTATTTT. This sequence encodes CASSQGQGGGVLTDTQYF.

This chain links TRBV7-2 with TRBJ2-5; 8 bases fit TRBD2. The germline V gene encodes CDR1 SGHTA and CDR2 FQGNSA. The CDR3 loop spans 18 amino acids. With 5 bases clipped from V and 4 bases from J, the junction kept 18 bases outside the gene matches. The CDR3 sequence is CASSPRPRAAGGLETQYF. The CDR3 DNA follows: TGTGCCAGCAGCCCCCGGCCACGGGCGGCGGGGGGCCTAGAGACCCAGTACTTC.

The chain couples TRBV6-1 to TRBJ2-7, with unresolved D. The germline V gene encodes CDR1 MNHNS and CDR2 SASEGT. The CDR3 length is 15 residues. With 2 bases removed from V and 1 base from J, the gap between germline ends came to 12 bases. The CDR3 region has the DNA TGTGCCAGCAGTGAACTTAGTGATCAATCCTACGAGCAGTACGTC. This codes for CASSELSDQSYEQYV.

This clone was observed a few times. CDR3 nucleotide sequence: TGTGCCAAACGGGGGGTAGGAGGGAACACTGAAGCTTTCTTT. As protein: CAKRGVGGNTEAFF. V usage is TRBV2 and J usage is TRBJ1-1; perhaps TRBD1 as D (5 bases). Deletions cut 10 bases from V and 1 base from J, with 16 bases between. From germline, CDR1 is SNHLY and CDR2 FYNNEI. This CDR3 region has 14 residues.